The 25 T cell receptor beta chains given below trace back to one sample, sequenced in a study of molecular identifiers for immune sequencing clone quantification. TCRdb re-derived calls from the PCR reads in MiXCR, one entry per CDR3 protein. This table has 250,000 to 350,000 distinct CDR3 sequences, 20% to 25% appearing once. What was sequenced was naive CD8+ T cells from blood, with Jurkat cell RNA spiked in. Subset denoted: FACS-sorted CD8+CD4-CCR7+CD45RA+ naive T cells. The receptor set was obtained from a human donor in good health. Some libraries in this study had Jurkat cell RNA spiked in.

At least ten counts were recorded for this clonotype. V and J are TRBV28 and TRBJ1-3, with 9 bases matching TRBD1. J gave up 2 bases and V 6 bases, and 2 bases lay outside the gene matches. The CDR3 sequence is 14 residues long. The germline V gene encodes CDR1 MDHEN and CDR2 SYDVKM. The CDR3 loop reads CASSRQGAGNTIYF. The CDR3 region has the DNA TGTGCCAGCAGCCGACAGGGGGCTGGAAACACCATATATTTT.

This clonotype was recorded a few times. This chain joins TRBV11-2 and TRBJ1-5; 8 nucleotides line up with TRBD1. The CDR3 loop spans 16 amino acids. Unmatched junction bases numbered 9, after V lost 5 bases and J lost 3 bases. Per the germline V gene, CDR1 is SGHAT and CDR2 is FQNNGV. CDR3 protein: CASSAAGTGSNQPQHF. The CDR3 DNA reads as TGTGCCAGCAGCGCGGCCGGGACAGGCTCCAATCAGCCCCAGCATTTT.

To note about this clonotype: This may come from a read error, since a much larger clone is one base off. This CDR3 is CASSIGTGRNQPQHF. In DNA form, the CDR3 reads TGTGCCAGCAGCATCGGGACAGGGAGAAATCAGCCCCAGCATTTT. This chain joins TRBV5-6 and TRBJ1-5, with 9 bases matching TRBD1. The CDR3 has 15 residues. Germline lookup yields CDR1 SGHDT and CDR2 YYEEEE. V shed 4 bases and J 4 bases; nucleotides not matched to a gene: 6.

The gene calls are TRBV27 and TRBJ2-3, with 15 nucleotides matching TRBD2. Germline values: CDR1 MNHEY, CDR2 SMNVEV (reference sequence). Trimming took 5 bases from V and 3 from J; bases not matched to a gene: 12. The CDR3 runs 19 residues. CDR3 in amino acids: CASSPLGLAGGSETDTQYF. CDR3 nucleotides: TGTGCCAGCAGTCCGCTGGGACTAGCGGGGGGTTCTGAGACAGATACGCAGTATTTT.

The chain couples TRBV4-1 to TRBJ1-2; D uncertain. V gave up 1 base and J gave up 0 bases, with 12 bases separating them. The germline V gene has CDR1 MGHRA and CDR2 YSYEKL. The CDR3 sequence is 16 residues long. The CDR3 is CASSQGPPSPNYGYTF. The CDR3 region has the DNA TGCGCCAGCAGCCAAGGCCCCCCATCGCCTAACTATGGCTACACCTTC.

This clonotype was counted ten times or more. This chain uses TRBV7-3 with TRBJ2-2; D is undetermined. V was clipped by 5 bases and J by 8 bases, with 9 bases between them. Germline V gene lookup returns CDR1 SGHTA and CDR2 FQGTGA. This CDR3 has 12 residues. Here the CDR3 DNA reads TGTGCCAGCAGCAACCTAATAGGGGAGCTGTTTTTT. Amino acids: CASSNLIGELFF. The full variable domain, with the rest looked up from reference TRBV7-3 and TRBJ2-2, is GAGVSQTPSNKVTEKGKYVELRCDPISGHTALYWYRQSLGQGPEFLIYFQGTGAADDSGLPNDRFFAVRPEGSVSTLKIQRTERGDSAVYLCASSNLIGELFFGEGSRLTVL.

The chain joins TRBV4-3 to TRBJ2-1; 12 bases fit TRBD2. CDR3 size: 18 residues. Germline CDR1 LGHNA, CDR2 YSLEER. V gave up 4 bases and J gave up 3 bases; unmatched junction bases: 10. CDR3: CASSPLLASGGVYNEQFF. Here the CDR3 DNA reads TGCGCCAGCAGCCCCTTGCTTGCTAGCGGGGGGGTCTACAATGAGCAGTTCTTC.

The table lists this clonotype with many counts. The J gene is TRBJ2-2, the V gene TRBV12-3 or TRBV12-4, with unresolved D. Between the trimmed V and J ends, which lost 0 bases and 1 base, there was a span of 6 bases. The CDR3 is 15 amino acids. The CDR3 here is CASSLAGRNTGELFF. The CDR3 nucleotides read TGTGCCAGCAGTTTAGCAGGAAGGAACACCGGGGAGCTGTTTTTT.

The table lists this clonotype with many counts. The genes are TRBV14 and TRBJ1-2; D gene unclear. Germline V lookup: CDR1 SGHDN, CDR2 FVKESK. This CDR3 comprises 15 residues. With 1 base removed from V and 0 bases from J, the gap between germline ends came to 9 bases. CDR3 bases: TGTGCCAGCAGCCAAGGGTCACACCCTAACTATGGCTACACCTTC. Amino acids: CASSQGSHPNYGYTF. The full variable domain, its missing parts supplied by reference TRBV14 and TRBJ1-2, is EAGVTQFPSHSVIEKGQTVTLRCDPISGHDNLYWYRRVMGKEIKFLLHFVKESKQDESGMPNNRFLAERTGGTYSTLKVQPAELEDSGVYFCASSQGSHPNYGYTFGSGTRLTVV.

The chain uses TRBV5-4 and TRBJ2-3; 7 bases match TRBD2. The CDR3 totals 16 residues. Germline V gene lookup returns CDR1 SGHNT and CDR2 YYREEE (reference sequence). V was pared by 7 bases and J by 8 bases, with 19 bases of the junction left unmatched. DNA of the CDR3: TGTGCCAGCTCCTCCGGGACCACCCCTTCGGGGGGTACGCAGTATTTT. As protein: CASSSGTTPSGGTQYF.

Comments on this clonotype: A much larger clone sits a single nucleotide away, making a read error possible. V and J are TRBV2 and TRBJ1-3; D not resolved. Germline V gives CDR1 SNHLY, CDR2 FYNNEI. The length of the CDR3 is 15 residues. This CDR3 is CAGSDKALSGNTIYF. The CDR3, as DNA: TGTGCCGGCAGTGACAAAGCTCTCTCTGGAAACACCATATATTTT.

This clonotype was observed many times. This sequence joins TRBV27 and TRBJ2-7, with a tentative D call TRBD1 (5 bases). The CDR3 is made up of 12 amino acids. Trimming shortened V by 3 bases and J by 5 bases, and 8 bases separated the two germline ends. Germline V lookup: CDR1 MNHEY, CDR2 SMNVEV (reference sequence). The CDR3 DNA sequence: TGTGCCAGCAGTTTGTTGGGGCACGAGCAGTACTTC. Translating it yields CASSLLGHEQYF.

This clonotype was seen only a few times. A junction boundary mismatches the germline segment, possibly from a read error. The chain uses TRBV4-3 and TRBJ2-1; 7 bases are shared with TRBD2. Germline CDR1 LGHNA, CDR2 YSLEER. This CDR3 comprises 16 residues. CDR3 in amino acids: CASSQEASGAYNEQFF. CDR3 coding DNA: TGCGCCAGCAGCCAAGAGGCTAGCGGAGCCTATAATGAGCAGTTCTTC.

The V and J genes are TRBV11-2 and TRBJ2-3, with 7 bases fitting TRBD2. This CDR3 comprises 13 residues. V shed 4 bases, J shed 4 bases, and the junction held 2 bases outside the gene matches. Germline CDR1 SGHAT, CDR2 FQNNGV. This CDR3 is CASSSGGSDTQYF. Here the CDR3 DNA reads TGTGCCAGCAGCTCGGGGGGTTCAGATACGCAGTATTTT.

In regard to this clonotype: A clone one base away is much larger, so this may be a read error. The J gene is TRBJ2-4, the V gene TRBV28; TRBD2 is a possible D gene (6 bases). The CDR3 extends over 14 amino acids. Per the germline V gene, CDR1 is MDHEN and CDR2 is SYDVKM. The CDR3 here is CASMQILAKDIQYF. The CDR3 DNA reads TGTGCCAGCATGCAGATACTAGCCAAAGACATTCAGTACTTC. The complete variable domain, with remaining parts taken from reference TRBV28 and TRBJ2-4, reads DVKVTQSSRYLVKRTGEKVFLECVQDMDHENMFWYRQDPGLGLRLIYFSYDVKMKEKGDIPEGYSVSREKKERFSLILESASTNQTSMYLCASMQILAKDIQYFGAGTRLSVL.

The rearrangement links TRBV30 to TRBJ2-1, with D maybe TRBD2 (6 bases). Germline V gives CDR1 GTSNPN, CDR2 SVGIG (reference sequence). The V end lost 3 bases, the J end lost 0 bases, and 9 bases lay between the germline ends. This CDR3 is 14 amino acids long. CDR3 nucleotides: TGTGCCTGGAGGGGACTGAGCTCCTACAATGAGCAGTTCTTC. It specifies CAWRGLSSYNEQFF.

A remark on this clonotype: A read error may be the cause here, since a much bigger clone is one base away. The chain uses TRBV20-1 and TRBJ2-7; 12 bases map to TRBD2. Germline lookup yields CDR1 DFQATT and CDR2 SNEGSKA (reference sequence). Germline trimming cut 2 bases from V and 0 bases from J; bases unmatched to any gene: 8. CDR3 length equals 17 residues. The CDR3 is CSARREGLAGPSYEQYF. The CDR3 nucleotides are TGCAGTGCTAGACGGGAGGGACTAGCGGGTCCCTCCTACGAGCAGTACTTC.

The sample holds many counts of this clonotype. CDR3 amino acids: CASSVTRDYEQYF. The CDR3, as DNA: TGTGCCAGTAGTGTTACCAGGGACTACGAGCAGTACTTC. This rearrangement joins TRBV19 to TRBJ2-7; a weak D match, TRBD1 (5 bases). Germline assignment: CDR1 LNHDA and CDR2 SQIVND (reference sequence). The CDR3 is made up of 13 amino acids. The V end lost 5 bases, the J end lost 3 bases, and 11 bases lay between the germline ends.

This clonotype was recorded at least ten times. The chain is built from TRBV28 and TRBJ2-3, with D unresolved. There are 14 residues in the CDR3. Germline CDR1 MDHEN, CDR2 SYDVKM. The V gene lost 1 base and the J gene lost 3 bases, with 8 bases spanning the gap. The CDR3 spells CASSLFSETDTQYF. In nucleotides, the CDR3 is TGTGCCAGCAGTTTATTTTCTGAGACAGATACGCAGTATTTT.

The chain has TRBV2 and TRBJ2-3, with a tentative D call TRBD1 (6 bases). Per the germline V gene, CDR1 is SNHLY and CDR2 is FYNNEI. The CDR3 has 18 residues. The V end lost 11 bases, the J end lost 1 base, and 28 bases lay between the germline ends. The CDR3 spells CACQGIGLSISGTDTQYF. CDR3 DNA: TGTGCCTGCCAGGGGATTGGACTCTCAATCTCGGGCACAGATACGCAGTATTTT.

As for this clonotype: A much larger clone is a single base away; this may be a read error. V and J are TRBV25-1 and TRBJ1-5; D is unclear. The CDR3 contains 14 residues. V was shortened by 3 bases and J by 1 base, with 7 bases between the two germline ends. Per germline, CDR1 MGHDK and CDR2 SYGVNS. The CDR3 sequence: CASSDWGSNQPQHF. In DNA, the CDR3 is TGTGCCAGCAGTGACTGGGGAAGCAATCAGCCCCAGCATTTT. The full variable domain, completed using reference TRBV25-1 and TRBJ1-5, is EADIYQTPRYLVIGTGKKITLECSQTMGHDKMYWYQQDPGMELHLIHYSYGVNSTEKGDLSSESTVSRIRTEHFPLTLESARPSHTSQYLCASSDWGSNQPQHFGDGTRLSIL.

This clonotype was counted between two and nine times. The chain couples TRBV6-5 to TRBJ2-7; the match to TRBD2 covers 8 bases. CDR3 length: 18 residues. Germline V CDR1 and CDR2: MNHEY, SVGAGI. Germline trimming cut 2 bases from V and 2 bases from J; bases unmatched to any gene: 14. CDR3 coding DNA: TGTGCCAGCAGTTACGATTCTCTTGCCAGCGGGAGAACCTACGAGCAGTACTTC. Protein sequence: CASSYDSLASGRTYEQYF.

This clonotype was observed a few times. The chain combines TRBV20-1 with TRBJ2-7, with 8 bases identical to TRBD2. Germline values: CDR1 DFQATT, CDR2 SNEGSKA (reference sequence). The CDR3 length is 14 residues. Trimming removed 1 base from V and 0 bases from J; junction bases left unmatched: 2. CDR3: CSARVAGSSYEQYF. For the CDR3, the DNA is TGCAGTGCTAGAGTAGCGGGAAGCTCCTACGAGCAGTACTTC.

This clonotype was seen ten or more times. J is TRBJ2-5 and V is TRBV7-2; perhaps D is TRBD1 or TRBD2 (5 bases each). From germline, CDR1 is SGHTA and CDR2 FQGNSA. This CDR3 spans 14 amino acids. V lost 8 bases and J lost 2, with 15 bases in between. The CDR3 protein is CASRQRGPQETQYF. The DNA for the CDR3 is TGTGCCAGCCGCCAACGGGGCCCACAAGAGACCCAGTACTTC.

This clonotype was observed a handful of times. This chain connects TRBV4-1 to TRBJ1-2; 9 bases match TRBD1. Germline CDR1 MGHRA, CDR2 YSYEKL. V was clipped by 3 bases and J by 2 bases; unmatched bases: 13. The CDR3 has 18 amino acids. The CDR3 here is CASSHVAGAGQGNYGYTF. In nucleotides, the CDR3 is TGCGCCAGCAGCCACGTAGCGGGAGCCGGACAGGGGAACTATGGCTACACCTTC.